These 10 T cell receptor beta chains came from one sample sequenced in a study of T cell repertoires in cytomegalovirus infection. TCRdb called the reads again in MiXCR, with one record for every CDR3 protein. Altogether approximately 770,000 distinct CDR3 sequences are present, around 29% being singletons, with the ten largest covering around 13%. These receptors lack a known antigen. Specimen: cultured CD8+ T cells from PBMCs, collected from culture after CMV antigen stimulation. The origin of the receptors is a human donor in good health (CMV status not recorded). Some clones in this sample may be carry-over from other donors' samples.

The J gene is TRBJ2-5, the V gene TRBV24-1, with D perhaps matching TRBD2 (5 bases). The CDR3 length is 15 residues. The germline CDR1 and CDR2 sequences are KGHDR and SFDVKD. V dropped 9 bases and J dropped 1 base, with 17 bases sitting between them. The CDR3 nucleotides read TGTGCCACCGGCCGGAGGAGCGGAACCCAAGAGACCCAGTACTTC. It translates to CATGRRSGTQETQYF.

This clonotype has a handful of counts. V gene TRBV6-8 combines with J gene TRBJ2-7; D is undetermined. The CDR3 has 12 residues. Germline V gene lookup returns CDR1 MNHGY and CDR2 SAAAGT. Deletions cut 10 bases from V and 1 base from J, with 11 bases between. The chain's CDR3 is CATGYWSYEQYF. The CDR3 DNA reads TGTGCCACCGGCTACTGGTCCTACGAGCAGTACTTC.

V is TRBV6-5 and J is TRBJ2-2; a weak D match, TRBD1 (5 bases). CDR1 is MNHEY and CDR2 is SVGAGI in the germline V gene. Trimming cost V 2 bases and J 9 bases, with 10 bases left between them. This CDR3 spans 13 amino acids. CDR3 nucleotide sequence: TGTGCCAGCAGTTACGGGCAGGGTCGGGAGCTGTTTTTT. Translated, it gives CASSYGQGRELFF.

The V gene is TRBV27, the J gene TRBJ2-2; TRBD1 matches 7 bases. Looked up from germline, CDR1 is MNHEY and CDR2 is SMNVEV (reference sequence). The CDR3 has 16 residues. Trimming took 6 bases from V and 1 from J; bases not matched to a gene: 8. The CDR3 loop is CASSLFDRENTGELFF. CDR3 coding DNA: TGTGCCAGCAGCCTTTTCGACAGGGAGAACACCGGGGAGCTGTTTTTT.

This clonotype was seen only a few times. The chain links TRBV24-1 to TRBJ1-2, with a tentative D call TRBD1 (6 bases). This CDR3 has 12 amino acids. V was shortened by 0 bases and J by 10 bases, with 8 bases between the two germline ends. Germline CDR1 reads KGHDR; CDR2 reads SFDVKD. Here the CDR3 DNA reads TGTGCCACCAGTGATTTGGCAGGGGCCTACACCTTC. Its translation: CATSDLAGAYTF.

A few counts support this clonotype. CDR3 DNA sequence: TGTGCCAGCAGCCTCGGCCGGGGGGCGAGAAGCAATCAGCCCCAGCATTTT. Translated: CASSLGRGARSNQPQHF. The chain has TRBV6-6 and TRBJ1-5; tentative D call: TRBD1 (6 bases). CDR3 length: 17 amino acids. Trimming removed 6 bases at V and 1 base at J, with 19 bases between. CDR1 and CDR2 (germline): MNHNY, SVGAGI (reference sequence).

This clonotype has ten or more counts. The chain uses TRBV7-9 and TRBJ1-1, with 8 positions matching TRBD1. With 5 bases clipped from V and 5 bases from J, the junction kept 7 bases outside the gene matches. CDR1 is SEHNR, CDR2 FQNEAQ, per germline (reference sequence). This CDR3 spans 14 amino acids. CDR3 sequence reads: CASSHTGQGTEAFF. In nucleotides, the CDR3 is TGTGCCAGCAGCCACACTGGACAGGGTACTGAAGCTTTCTTT.

This clonotype was picked up a small number of times. V and J are TRBV9 and TRBJ2-3, with 9 bases identical to TRBD2. The CDR3 is made up of 16 amino acids. The ends lost 0 bases at V and 6 bases at J; junction bases unmatched: 8. Germline assignment: CDR1 SGDLS and CDR2 YYNGEE. The CDR3 loop reads CASSVGPRGGADTQYF. In DNA form, the CDR3 reads TGTGCCAGCAGCGTAGGACCGCGGGGGGGTGCGGATACGCAGTATTTT.

This clonotype has a handful of counts. The CDR3 region is CASSHLSFASTDTQYF. The CDR3 DNA reads as TGCGCCAGCAGCCACCTATCTTTTGCCAGCACAGATACGCAGTATTTT. V is TRBV4-1 and J is TRBJ2-3; D unresolved. The germline gives CDR1 MGHRA, CDR2 YSYEKL. The CDR3 consists of 16 residues. The V end lost 3 bases, the J end lost 0 bases, and 13 bases lay between the germline ends.

This clonotype came up a few times. The CDR3 sequence: CASSPRGRGTGELFF. CDR3 DNA sequence: TGTGCCAGCAGCCCACGGGGGCGCGGCACCGGGGAGCTGTTTTTT. V is TRBV9 and J is TRBJ2-2; D may be TRBD1 or TRBD2 (6 bases each). Germline CDR1 is SGDLS and CDR2 is YYNGEE. This CDR3 contains 15 residues. The V gene lost 4 bases and the J gene lost 4 bases, with 14 bases spanning the gap.